Each of the 3 T cell receptor beta chains below was sequenced from the same sample in a study of CD8 T cells in Susac syndrome. Reverse transcription of 0.5 to 1 ug RNA used random hexamers. MiXCR, run by TCRdb on the immunoSEQ multiplex PCR reads, gives a single entry per CDR3 protein. The repertoire consists of 150,000 to 200,000 distinct CDR3 sequences, with around 94% occurring once and the leading ten covering approximately 0.094%. Sequencing input: CD4+ T cells from PBMCs. Source of these receptors: a human donor with multiple sclerosis.

V usage is TRBV30 and J usage is TRBJ2-6; D is possibly TRBD1 or TRBD2 (6 bases each). Deletions cut 5 bases from V and 0 bases from J, with 17 bases between. The CDR3 spans 17 residues. Germline V CDR1 and CDR2: GTSNPN, SVGIG (reference sequence). CDR3 in amino acids: CAWARGVFSSGANVLTF. CDR3 in DNA: TGTGCCTGGGCGAGGGGGGTATTCAGCTCTGGGGCCAACGTCCTGACTTTC.

V is TRBV12-3 or TRBV12-4 and J is TRBJ2-5; the match to TRBD2 covers 9 bases. There are 13 residues in the CDR3. V was clipped by 7 bases and J by 5 bases; unmatched bases: 5. CDR3 nucleotide sequence: TGTGCCAGCACCCTTAGCGGGAGTGAGACCCAGTACTTC. Protein: CASTLSGSETQYF.

This chain joins TRBV10-3 and TRBJ2-5; 10 nucleotides agree with TRBD2. The CDR3 contains 13 residues. The V gene's germline CDR1 is ENHRY and CDR2 SYGVKD. Germline trimming cut 8 bases from V and 4 bases from J; bases unmatched to any gene: 4. The CDR3 here is CAICPSGGETQYF. CDR3 coding DNA: TGTGCCATCTGCCCTAGCGGGGGAGAGACCCAGTACTTC.